A selection of T cell receptor beta chains follows, all from one sample in a study of identical twins. TCRdb independently ran MiXCR on the 5' RACE reads; one entry per CDR3 protein. The data show around 530,000 distinct CDR3 sequences, around 15% seen once. The same data also contributed to another study, on yellow fever vaccine responses in identical twins.

Sequenced: CD4+ T cells sorted from blood. Every receptor here comes from a woman under 30 in good health. The CDR3 runs from the conserved cysteine through the conserved F or W. A D gene is named only where the DNA matches it firmly.

d_call	v_call	cdr3_aa
NA	TRBV6-5	CASSHTGPRTEAFF
NA	TRBV9	CASSGVSGNTIYF
TRBD2	TRBV20-1	CSARDREERGGRTDTQYF
TRBD1	TRBV10-3	CAISSDRVNSPLHF
TRBD2	TRBV5-1	CASRRSQTSGTDTQYF
NA	TRBV7-2	CASSPWTQTEAFF
NA	TRBV2	CASMRYRVNSGNTIYF
NA	TRBV12-3/TRBV12-4	CASTLGGSRQPQHF
NA	TRBV7-9	CASSEDGYGYTF
NA	TRBV10-3	CATTGLNTGELFF
NA	TRBV6-1	CASTGVGTGKNIQYF
TRBD1	TRBV20-1	CSASLQGFGTQYF
TRBD1	TRBV5-1	CASSSWTGANSPLHF
NA	TRBV20-1	CSASVDDTEAFF
NA	TRBV24-1	CATSGTGPMSSGANVLTF
NA	TRBV20-1	CSARRLISVQRPLYNEQFF
NA	TRBV12-3/TRBV12-4	CASSPSGQVRTEAFF
TRBD1	TRBV3-1	CASSPTGAPGEKLFF